Given below is one T cell receptor (beta chain) in context. This clone occurred a few times. Its antigen has not been determined. The record has no base qualities; no much larger clone is one base away. The germline V gene encodes CDR1 ENHRY and CDR2 SYGVKD. The junction shows trimming of 6 bases on V and 2 bases on J, plus 8 bases between the germline ends. The CDR3 covers 12 residues, taking in both the cysteine and the phenylalanine. The read is trimmed to its CDR3 DNA, 36 bases read in frame from base 1. Whole blood was collected in K2EDTA tubes by collaborating institutions according to the institutions' own protocols. Collaborator samples were shipped for TCRbeta analysis as frozen whole blood, isolated PBMCs, or DNA extracted from either sample type. This record belongs to a study of blood T cell repertoires in COVID-19 (TCRdb year 2020). About the investigation overall: Collaborator samples came from the United States, Italy and Spain and covered acute and convalescent phases of COVID-19. Samples were obtained from the ongoing ImmuneRACE study (first 160 participants) and from approximately 1,200 subjects provided by 6 global collaborators. Subjects who had been exposed to COVID-19, were actively infected with it, or had recovered from it provided the deeply sampled blood TCRbeta repertoires that made up the dataset. The sample metadata nearly always contained a de-identified subject ID, COVID-19 status, age in years and sex. Where HLA class I and class II types were available, the types were taken from metadata supplied by the sample provider, not from assay-based typing. The material from the prospective study consisted of cDNA or gDNA derived from T cells, B-cell-depleted T cells, or PBMCs. The repertoires were released in a freely available public database intended as a resource for research on the immune response to SARS-CoV-2. The study at large found these results: The amount of clinical and demographic metadata varied by source and participant and was provided uncurated.

The immunoSEQ Assay, a bias-controlled multiplex PCR, was used to amplify TCRbeta CDR3 regions from genomic DNA. Concerning the study's data processing: Within the assay, amplification of reference gene primers was used to estimate how many nucleated cells each sample contained. Sequence reads were collapsed and filtered to measure the absolute abundance of every unique TCRbeta CDR3 rearrangement. Productive Simpson clonality was computed per sample as the square root of Simpson's diversity index over productive rearrangements. TCRdb took over this immuneACCESS table, retaining in-frame rearrangements with V and J assigned. Such tables are incomplete; in checked studies, under half of the missing clones stem from an unresolved V gene, and the remainder is unexplained. Clonal size and the V and J genes are those of that table, whereas D and trimming came from the DNA. The sample yields approximately 60,000 clones; around 79% were counted once. Roughly 3% of the sample is in the top ten clones.

The chain is encoded by TRBV10-3 joined to TRBJ2-7, and TRBD1 may be the D gene, going by 5 matching bases. Sample: peripheral blood. This clonotype originated in a man aged 60 to 75 with acute or convalescent COVID-19. DNA sequence: TGTGCCATCAGCAGGGTTACCTACGAGCAGTACTTC. Its protein product is CAISRVTYEQYF.